The 17 T cell receptor beta chains in this list originate from one sample, sequenced in a study of blood T cell repertoires in COVID-19. The repertoire was sequenced with immunoSEQ multiplex PCR; TCRdb's copy has only in-frame clones and lacks some. The sample carries 35,000 to 55,000 clones, more than 65% recorded once. Sequencing was carried out using peripheral blood. The source of these receptors is a woman in her sixties or seventies with acute or convalescent COVID-19.

The rearrangement links TRBV6-5 to TRBJ1-3; 7 nucleotides agree with TRBD1. The V segment lost 6 bases and the J segment 4 bases; nucleotides outside the gene matches: 6. The germline CDR1 and CDR2 sequences are MNHEY and SVGAGI. The CDR3 has 14 residues. Here the CDR3 DNA reads TGTGCCAGCAGGGGGACAGCCCAAGGAAACACCATATATTTT. Its protein product is CASRGTAQGNTIYF.

The table lists this clone with a count of one. This chain links TRBV14 with TRBJ2-3; no firm D call. The CDR3 is made up of 15 amino acids. The V end was cut by 4 bases, the J end by 6 bases, with 17 bases between. Germline V gene sequence: CDR1 SGHDN, CDR2 FVKESK. The CDR3 DNA reads TGTGCCAGCAGCCCAGGAACCTTACAAAGTGATACGCAGTATTTT. Translating it yields CASSPGTLQSDTQYF. The variable domain in full, completed from reference TRBV14 and TRBJ2-3, reads EAGVTQFPSHSVIEKGQTVTLRCDPISGHDNLYWYRRVMGKEIKFLLHFVKESKQDESGMPNNRFLAERTGGTYSTLKVQPAELEDSGVYFCASSPGTLQSDTQYFGPGTRLTVL.

The V call is TRBV30, the J call TRBJ1-1, with D tentatively TRBD1 (6 bases). This CDR3 has 12 amino acids. Per germline, CDR1 GTSNPN and CDR2 SVGIG (reference sequence). V was pared by 2 bases and J by 4 bases, with 8 bases between. The CDR3 DNA is TGTGCCTGGAGTCGCAGGGGCACTGAAGCTTTCTTT. Protein sequence: CAWSRRGTEAFF.

This chain links TRBV5-4 with TRBJ1-2; D call uncertain. CDR1 and CDR2 (germline): SGHNT, YYREEE (reference sequence). The length of the CDR3 is 15 residues. Trimming took off 4 bases at V and 3 bases at J, with 16 bases between the two ends. CDR3 DNA sequence: TGTGCCAGCAGCGTCCTAGAGGGCCCCTACTATGGCTACACCTTC. Protein product: CASSVLEGPYYGYTF.

A single count supports this clone. The chain recombines TRBV27 with TRBJ2-1, with TRBD2 as a possible D gene (5 bases). The V end lost 3 bases, the J end lost 4 bases, and 10 bases lay between the germline ends. Germline V gene sequence: CDR1 MNHEY, CDR2 SMNVEV (reference sequence). CDR3 length equals 14 residues. CDR3 sequence: CASSFSGMYNEQFF. CDR3 DNA: TGTGCCAGCAGTTTTTCGGGGATGTACAATGAGCAGTTCTTC.

The chain is built from TRBV5-1 and TRBJ2-5, with 8 positions matching TRBD2. This CDR3 has 16 residues. With 0 bases clipped from V and 2 bases from J, the junction kept 6 bases outside the gene matches. The germline CDR1 and CDR2 sequences are SGHRS and YFSETQ. CDR3 in amino acids: CASSLAKVAGQETQYF. DNA for the CDR3: TGCGCCAGCAGCTTGGCCAAGGTAGCGGGACAAGAGACCCAGTACTTC.

The chain carries TRBV11-3 and TRBJ1-4, with D possibly matching TRBD1 (5 bases). Germline lookup yields CDR1 SGHNT and CDR2 YENEEA. V was clipped by 5 bases and J by 7 bases, with 17 bases between them. CDR3 length: 15 residues. The CDR3 sequence is CASSQGEQLSEKLFF. CDR3 in DNA: TGTGCCAGCAGCCAGGGCGAGCAGCTTAGTGAAAAACTGTTTTTT.

V and J are TRBV3-1 (or the pseudogene TRBV3-2) and TRBJ2-2, with TRBD2 matching 13 bases. The CDR3 runs 14 residues. Trimming took 5 bases from V and 6 from J; bases not matched to a gene: 0. Germline V CDR1 and CDR2: LGHDT, YNNKEL (reference sequence). The CDR3 loop is CASSGLAGAGELFF. CDR3 sequence (DNA): TGTGCCAGCAGCGGACTAGCGGGAGCCGGGGAGCTGTTTTTT.

The V gene is TRBV24-1, the J gene TRBJ2-3; D is possibly TRBD2 (6 bases). V was cut by 0 bases and J by 0 bases, with 9 bases left in between. CDR1 and CDR2 (germline): KGHDR, SFDVKD. This CDR3 comprises 16 residues. CDR3 coding DNA: TGTGCCACCAGTGATTTGCCAGCGGGCAGCACAGATACGCAGTATTTT. This codes for CATSDLPAGSTDTQYF.

This clone was seen a single time. The chain joins TRBV18 to TRBJ2-5; D is possibly TRBD2 (5 bases). The CDR3 has 13 residues. V was trimmed by 4 bases and J by 2 bases, leaving 8 bases between them. The germline V gene encodes CDR1 KGHSH and CDR2 LQKENI. The CDR3 nucleotides are TGTGCCAGCTCACAGACTATACAAGAGACCCAGTACTTC. Amino acid sequence: CASSQTIQETQYF.

The chain recombines TRBV27 with TRBJ2-5; 9 bases agree with TRBD1. The CDR3 has 15 amino acids. The trim removed 7 bases at V and 4 bases at J, leaving 10 bases unmatched. CDR1 is MNHEY, CDR2 SMNVEV, per germline (reference sequence). The CDR3 reads CASTPGTGIAETQYF. In nucleotides, the CDR3 is TGTGCCAGCACCCCCGGGACAGGGATTGCAGAGACCCAGTACTTC.

V and J are TRBV3-1 (or the pseudogene TRBV3-2) and TRBJ1-6; D gene unclear. V was trimmed by 2 bases and J by 9 bases, leaving 17 bases between them. Germline V CDR1 and CDR2: LGHDT, YNNKEL (reference sequence). The CDR3 extends over 16 amino acids. The CDR3: CASSQTANEAGSPLHF. CDR3 nucleotides: TGTGCCAGCAGCCAAACCGCGAACGAGGCGGGTTCACCCCTCCACTTT.

This chain joins TRBV30 and TRBJ2-1; TRBD2 matches at 7 bases. Germline values: CDR1 GTSNPN, CDR2 SVGIG (reference sequence). The CDR3 has 14 residues. After removal of 4 bases from V and 10 bases from J, the junction contained 13 bases not matched to a gene. CDR3 sequence: CAWTSGRVVGEQFF. The CDR3 nucleotides are TGTGCCTGGACTTCAGGGAGGGTGGTCGGGGAGCAGTTCTTC.

The chain employs TRBV5-1 and TRBJ1-4; D ambiguous. Per germline, CDR1 SGHRS and CDR2 YFSETQ. Trimming took off 1 base at V and 2 bases at J, with 12 bases between the two ends. CDR3 length: 16 amino acids. The CDR3 DNA is TGCGCCAGCAGCTTGCTCCGGGGAGGGACTAATGAAAAACTGTTTTTT. Protein product: CASSLLRGGTNEKLFF.

This CDR3 reads CASSLAVISLAEQYF. DNA of the CDR3: TGCGCCAGCAGCTTGGCCGTGATTAGCCTCGCCGAGCAGTACTTC. The genes are TRBV5-1 and TRBJ2-7; D remains ambiguous. CDR3 length equals 15 residues. V lost 0 bases, J lost 6 bases, and 16 bases lay in between. CDR1 is SGHRS, CDR2 YFSETQ, per germline.

V gene TRBV24-1 combines with J gene TRBJ2-3; TRBD2 is a possible D gene (5 bases). Germline V CDR1 and CDR2: KGHDR, SFDVKD. The CDR3 spans 13 residues. The ends were cut back, 7 bases at V and 2 bases at J, with 9 bases in the middle. The CDR3 region has the DNA TGTGCCACCAGGGGTAGCGACACAGATACGCAGTATTTT. Its protein product is CATRGSDTDTQYF.

The rearrangement links TRBV18 to TRBJ1-5, with D perhaps TRBD1 (5 bases). This CDR3 region has 15 residues. V lost 0 bases and J lost 7, with 13 bases in between. Germline CDR1 and CDR2: KGHSH and LQKENI. The CDR3 loop reads CASSPPGEGTQPQHF. The DNA of the CDR3 is TGTGCCAGCTCACCACCGGGGGAGGGAACGCAGCCCCAGCATTTT.